This T cell receptor beta chain was recovered during a study of blood T cell repertoires in COVID-19. The data were produced by immunoSEQ multiplex PCR, yet TCRdb's version contains in-frame clones alone and is incomplete. The table includes around 200,000 clones, 70% to 80% detected once. CDR1 is SGHRS and CDR2 is YFSETQ in the germline V gene. This CDR3 has 15 residues. Trimming cost V 4 bases and J 3 bases, with 11 bases left between them. Material: peripheral blood. The chain carries TRBV5-1 and TRBJ2-6; D is perhaps TRBD1 (5 bases). The clonotype comes from a man in his fifties who had recovered from COVID-19. CDR3: CASSGVGVGANVLTF. The DNA for the CDR3 is TGCGCCAGCAGCGGGGTAGGGGTTGGGGCCAACGTCCTGACTTTC.